Listed below are T cell receptor beta chains from one sample, sequenced in a study of blood T cell repertoires in COVID-19. The method was immunoSEQ multiplex PCR; TCRdb's version includes in-frame clones alone and lacks a portion of them. The sample has about 51,000 clones, around 90% seen once. The specimen sequenced was peripheral blood. The receptors shown here come from a man aged 45-65 years with acute or convalescent COVID-19. The CDR3 runs from the conserved cysteine through the conserved F or W. The D gene is left open where the match is weak. Clone size is shown for a subset of rows, as once, few, many or a class of expanded clone.

>few|TRBD1|TRBV20-1|TRBJ1-6
TGCAGTGCTAGTTCAACAGGGGGAATTCATAATTCACCCCTCCACTTT
CSASSTGGIHNSPLHF
>-|-|TRBV24-1|TRBJ1-1
TGTGCCACCAGTGATTTGACGACTGGCAAAGCTTTCTTT
CATSDLTTGKAFF
>-|-|TRBV20-1|TRBJ1-2
TGCAGTGCTAGCCAGAACTATGGCTACACCTTC
CSASQNYGYTF
>-|TRBD2|TRBV5-5|TRBJ2-3
TGTGCCAGCAGCGTTAGCGGGGGGGCGGTCACAGATACGCAGTATTTT
CASSVSGGAVTDTQYF
>-|-|TRBV6-5|TRBJ1-6
TGTGCCAGCATTCTCCGGGAGGTTAATTCACCCCTCCACTTT
CASILREVNSPLHF
>once|TRBD2|TRBV2|TRBJ2-7
TGTGCCAGCAGTGAAGGTCTAGCGGGGGGGCTCTACGAGCAGTACTTC
CASSEGLAGGLYEQYF
>-|-|TRBV7-9|TRBJ1-1
TGTGCCAGCAATCTTGGGGGCAACACTGAAGCTTTCTTT
CASNLGGNTEAFF
>-|TRBD1|TRBV18|TRBJ1-3
TGTGCCAGCTCACCACGACAGGGTGGGGACACCATATATTTT
CASSPRQGGDTIYF
>-|-|TRBV6-5|TRBJ1-1
TGTGCCAGCAGGCGCCGTACTGAAGCTTTCTTT
CASRRRTEAFF
>-|TRBD2|TRBV19|TRBJ2-7
TGTGCCAGTAGTGCGGGGGGAGGCTACGAGCAGTACTTC
CASSAGGGYEQYF
>-|-|TRBV7-3|TRBJ2-3
TGTGCCAGCAGCCCGCGACTCAGCGGGAGCACAGATACGCAGTATTTT
CASSPRLSGSTDTQYF
>-|TRBD1|TRBV10-3|TRBJ1-2
TGTGCCATCAGTGAGTCCGGGACAGCCTATGGCTACACCTTC
CAISESGTAYGYTF
>-|-|TRBV10-2|TRBJ1-5
TGCGCCAGCAGTGAGTCGCTTGCGAGCAATCAGCCCCAGCATTTT
CASSESLASNQPQHF
>-|TRBD1|TRBV5-1|TRBJ2-7
TGCGCCAGCTCCGGACAGGGCTCTTCCTACGAGCAGTACTTC
CASSGQGSSYEQYF
>-|TRBD2|TRBV2|TRBJ2-1
TGTGCCAACTTACACTCTCCAGCGGGGGGAACCTACAATGAGCAGTTCTTC
CANLHSPAGGTYNEQFF
>-|-|TRBV5-6|TRBJ1-2
TGTGCCAGCAGCGCTACAGAAAAGAACTATGGCTACACCTTC
CASSATEKNYGYTF
>-|-|TRBV29-1|TRBJ1-2
TGCAGCGTTGTCGCTGGGCTTCGAGGCTACACCTTC
CSVVAGLRGYTF
>once|-|TRBV7-2|TRBJ2-3
TGTGCCAGCAGTCAAAGCCTCACTGGCACAGATACGCAGTATTTT
CASSQSLTGTDTQYF
>-|-|TRBV24-1|TRBJ2-2
TGTGCCACCAGTGTCGACAGCTACACCGGGGAGCTGTTTTTT
CATSVDSYTGELFF
>-|TRBD2|TRBV6-5|TRBJ2-7
TGTGCCAGCAGTATCCTAGCGGGGGGTTACGAGCAGTACTTC
CASSILAGGYEQYF
>once|-|TRBV12-3/TRBV12-4|TRBJ1-4
TGTGCCAGCAGTTCCCGGGGGAATGAAAAACTGTTTTTT
CASSSRGNEKLFF
>-|-|TRBV6-5|TRBJ1-5
TGTCTCAGCCAGGCGGGGACCGGAAGAGAGCAGCCCCAGCATTTT
CLSQAGTGREQPQHF
>-|-|TRBV7-9|TRBJ1-2
TGTGCCAGCAGCCCCCGCCCGGGGAGATATGGCTACACCTTC
CASSPRPGRYGYTF
>-|-|TRBV2|TRBJ1-1
TGTGCCAGACTGGGACAAAACACTGAAGCTTTCTTT
CARLGQNTEAFF
>-|-|TRBV18|TRBJ2-7
TGTGCCAGCTCAACAGGACAGTCCTTCTCGGACGAGCAGTACTTC
CASSTGQSFSDEQYF
>-|-|TRBV15|TRBJ2-6
TGTGCCACCAGCAAAGGACGGGGCTCTGGGGCCAACGTCCTGACTTTC
CATSKGRGSGANVLTF
>-|-|TRBV28|TRBJ1-1
TGTGCCAGCAGTTTAAGGGGGGGAATAGCTTTCTTT
CASSLRGGIAFF
>-|TRBD2|TRBV11-3|TRBJ2-2
TGTGCCAGCAGCCCCGGGGGGGCCGGAACCGGGGAGCTGTTTTTT
CASSPGGAGTGELFF
>-|TRBD2|TRBV11-3|TRBJ2-1
TGTGCCAGCAGCTTGAGCGGGGGCTACAATGAGCAGTTCTTC
CASSLSGGYNEQFF
>-|-|TRBV6-1|TRBJ1-2
TGTGCCAGCAGTGAAAACATGTTTGGGAAGGGGGGCTACACCTTC
CASSENMFGKGGYTF
>-|-|TRBV14|TRBJ1-1
TGTGCCAGCAGCCCCCCTCTGGAGGGAGTCGTTCCTTTCTTT
CASSPPLEGVVPFF
>-|-|TRBV11-2|TRBJ2-2
TGTGCCAGCAGCAGAAACTCAGGGTTAGTCGCGAACACCGGGGAGCTGTTTTTT
CASSRNSGLVANTGELFF
>-|TRBD1|TRBV13|TRBJ2-2
TGTGCCAGCAGCTCCCGGGACAGACGTACCGGGGAGCTGTTTTTT
CASSSRDRRTGELFF
>-|-|TRBV18|TRBJ1-1
TGTGCCAGCTCACGTTCAATGAACACTGAAGCTTTCTTT
CASSRSMNTEAFF
>-|-|TRBV27|TRBJ1-1
TGTGCCAGCAGTTTCACACAGAACACTGAAGCTTTCTTT
CASSFTQNTEAFF